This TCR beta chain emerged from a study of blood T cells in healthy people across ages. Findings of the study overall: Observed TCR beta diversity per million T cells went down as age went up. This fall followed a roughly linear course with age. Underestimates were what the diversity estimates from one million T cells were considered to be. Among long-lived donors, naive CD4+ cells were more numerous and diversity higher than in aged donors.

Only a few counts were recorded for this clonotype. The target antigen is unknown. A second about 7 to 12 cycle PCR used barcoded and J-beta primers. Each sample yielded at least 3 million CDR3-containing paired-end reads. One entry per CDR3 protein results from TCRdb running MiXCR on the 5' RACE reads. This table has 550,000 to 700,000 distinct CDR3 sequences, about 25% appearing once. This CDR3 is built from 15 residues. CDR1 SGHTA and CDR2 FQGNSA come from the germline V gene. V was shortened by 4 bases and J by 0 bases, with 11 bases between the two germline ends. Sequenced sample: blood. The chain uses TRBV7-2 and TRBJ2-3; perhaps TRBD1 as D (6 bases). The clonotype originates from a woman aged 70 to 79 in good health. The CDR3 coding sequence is TGTGCCAGCAGCTCGGGGACATACAGCACAGATACGCAGTATTTT. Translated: CASSSGTYSTDTQYF.